The rows below give T cell receptor beta chains drawn from one sample of a study of long-term antiretroviral therapy in people with HIV. Only in-frame clones appear in the TCRdb table, and some are missing; sequencing was by immunoSEQ multiplex PCR. The sample holds more than 20,000 clones, over 70% seen once. The source material was unsorted PBMCs, sampled 3 years after starting antiretroviral therapy. The receptor set was obtained from a man between 18 and 29 years old with HIV. The CDR3 runs from the conserved cysteine through the conserved F or W. D genes are given only for firm matches. A row's size may be missing; if present it is once, few, many or a size class.

>TRBV4-2|TRBJ2-3|.|.
CASSQGRDSPADTQYF
TGTGCCAGCAGCCAGGGCCGGGACTCCCCGGCAGATACGCAGTATTTT
>TRBV11-2|TRBJ2-5|.|.
CASSSAGTQETQYF
TGTGCCAGCAGCTCAGCCGGGACTCAAGAGACCCAGTACTTC
>TRBV19|TRBJ1-4|.|.
CASPGRGHEKLFF
TGTGCCAGCCCTGGCAGGGGCCATGAAAAACTGTTTTTT
>TRBV11-3|TRBJ1-6|.|.
CASSLDGSNSPLHF
TGTGCCAGCAGCTTAGATGGCTCTAATTCACCCCTCCACTTT
>TRBV29-1|TRBJ1-3|TRBD1|.
CSVEDRGRNTIYF
TGCAGCGTTGAAGACAGGGGGCGAAACACCATATATTTT
>TRBV15|TRBJ2-7|.|.
CATSRDGGGQRAYEQYF
TGTGCCACCAGCAGAGATGGGGGTGGCCAGCGGGCCTACGAGCAGTACTTC
>TRBV7-8|TRBJ2-4|.|.
CASSLDGMAKNIQYF
TGTGCCAGCAGCTTAGATGGGATGGCCAAAAACATTCAGTACTTC
>TRBV30|TRBJ1-1|TRBD1|.
CAWIHRGNTEAFF
TGTGCCTGGATCCACAGGGGGAACACTGAAGCTTTCTTT
>TRBV19|TRBJ1-3|.|.
CASSIGWGSSGNTIYF
TGTGCCAGTAGTATCGGGTGGGGATCCTCTGGAAACACCATATATTTT
>TRBV12-5|TRBJ1-5|.|.
CASGLDPPGFQPQHF
TGTGCTAGTGGTTTGGATCCGCCAGGGTTTCAGCCCCAGCATTTT
>TRBV7-9|TRBJ2-4|.|.
CASRNTSGHNIQYF
TGTGCCAGCAGAAACACCTCGGGACACAACATTCAGTACTTC
>TRBV5-1|TRBJ1-3|.|.
CASSLPGNSGNTIYF
TGCGCCAGCAGCTTGCCAGGGAACTCTGGAAACACCATATATTTT
>TRBV4-1|TRBJ2-3|TRBD2|.
CASSPTLTSGATDTQYF
TGCGCCAGCAGCCCTACCCTTACTAGCGGGGCCACAGATACGCAGTATTTT
>TRBV27|TRBJ1-6|.|.
CASSFAFSYNSPLHF
TGTGCCAGCAGTTTTGCGTTCTCCTATAATTCACCCCTCCACTTT
>TRBV15|TRBJ1-2|.|.
CATSRDLNPYGYTF
TGTGCCACCAGCAGAGACCTCAATCCATATGGCTACACCTTC
>TRBV6-1|TRBJ1-2|.|.
CAGQGTANYGYTF
TGTGCCGGCCAAGGGACCGCTAACTATGGCTACACCTTC
>TRBV19|TRBJ2-5|.|once
CASSLDISVGTQYF
TGTGCCAGTAGCCTTGACATATCGGTTGGGACCCAGTACTTC
>TRBV29-1|TRBJ1-2|.|.
CSVGSDTYGYTF
TGCAGCGTGGGATCCGACACCTATGGCTACACCTTC
>TRBV28|TRBJ2-3|.|.
CASNTGVSQYF
TGTGCCAGCAATACTGGGGTGTCGCAGTATTTT
>TRBV27|TRBJ1-5|.|.
CASSFQNQPQHF
TGTGCCAGCAGTTTCCAGAATCAGCCCCAGCATTTT
>TRBV4-2|TRBJ1-5|TRBD1|.
CASSQGTGGQPQHF
TGTGCCAGCAGCCAAGGGACAGGCGGACAGCCCCAGCATTTT
>TRBV7-8|TRBJ1-6|TRBD1|few
CASSWDRGSPLHF
TGTGCCAGCAGCTGGGACAGGGGTTCACCCCTCCACTTT
>TRBV6-1|TRBJ1-5|TRBD1|few
CASSGGQGTQPQHF
TGTGCCAGCAGTGGTGGACAGGGGACCCAGCCCCAGCATTTT
>TRBV19|TRBJ2-3|TRBD2|once
CASSTSGGVSDTQYF
TGTGCCAGTTCGACTAGCGGGGGGGTATCAGATACGCAGTATTTT
>TRBV6-4|TRBJ2-2|TRBD2|few
CASSELAGQGTGELFF
TGTGCCAGCAGTGAACTAGCGGGGCAAGGGACCGGGGAGCTGTTTTTT
>TRBV27|TRBJ2-5|.|once
CASSSHPGTHFLRDRKETQYF
TGTGCCAGCAGTTCCCACCCCGGGACCCACTTTCTCCGGGATCGGAAGGAGACCCAGTACTTC
>TRBV6-5|TRBJ1-6|.|once
CASSYRLSYNSPLHF
TGTGCCAGCAGTTATCGGCTCTCCTATAATTCACCCCTCCACTTT
>TRBV15|TRBJ2-2|TRBD1|.
CATTPTGSRELFF
TGTGCCACCACCCCGACAGGGAGCCGGGAGCTGTTTTTT
>TRBV2|TRBJ2-2|.|.
CASSEWPNANTGELFF
TGTGCCAGCAGTGAATGGCCCAACGCGAACACCGGGGAGCTGTTTTTT
>TRBV6-1|TRBJ1-4|.|.
CASSPFRATNEKLFF
TGTGCCAGCAGTCCCTTTAGGGCAACTAATGAAAAACTGTTTTTT
>TRBV5-8|TRBJ1-6|TRBD1|.
CASSSTGQGNPPLHF
TGTGCCAGCAGCTCCACTGGACAGGGGAATCCACCCCTCCACTTT